The T cell receptor (beta chain) described here comes from a study of cytomegalovirus exposure and HLA in healthy donors. Study-wide results and caveats: TCR beta V- and J-gene trimming was later associated with a missense DCLRE1C variant. TCR beta chains numbering roughly 150 were designated cytomegalovirus-associated. After further analysis at a later stage, roughly 16,000 TCR beta sequences were associated with HLA alleles at 0.05 false discovery rate. Reportedly, diagnosis of cytomegalovirus status by the classifier showed high specificity and sensitivity.

In the PCR, 60 Vbeta and 13 Jbeta primers were used. Repertoires were generated with immunoSEQ multiplex PCR, while TCRdb's copy carries only in-frame clones and drops some. The profile shows 150,000 to 200,000 clones, roughly four fifths of them singletons. In regard to this clone: Its antigen is undetermined.

The CDR3 runs 15 residues. V was pared by 2 bases and J by 0 bases, with 12 bases between. The germline V gene encodes CDR1 SGDLS and CDR2 YYNGEE. The V call is TRBV9, the J call TRBJ2-7; TRBD1 might be the D (6 bases). Sequencing was carried out using PBMCs. This receptor was identified in a man between 45 and 60 years old in good health and CMV-seropositive. CDR3 sequence reads: CASSVGHSSSYEQYF. The CDR3 DNA reads TGTGCCAGCAGCGTGGGACATTCGAGCTCCTACGAGCAGTACTTC.